The T cell receptor (beta chain) under discussion was sequenced for a study of cytomegalovirus exposure and HLA in healthy donors. The CDR3 is 14 amino acids. Germline CDR1 is MNHNY and CDR2 is SVGAGI (reference sequence). The J segment lost 4 bases and the V segment lost 7 bases, leaving 8 bases of the junction unmatched. It was with 60 Vbeta and 13 Jbeta primers that the PCR ran. Per the authors' pipeline: Per a later analysis, the number of unique TCR beta chains was some 82 million, of which about 10 million were shared. Clones were read by immunoSEQ multiplex PCR, and TCRdb kept only the in-frame ones, dropping some. V and J calls and clone size are copied from that table; D and trimming were computed from the DNA. The repertoire holds about 15,000 clones, with 63% as singletons.

The TCR comes from a woman in her fifties or sixties in good health and CMV-seropositive. The sequenced sample consisted of PBMCs. This sequence joins TRBV6-6 and TRBJ1-2; 8 nucleotides agree with TRBD1. The CDR3 DNA reads TGTGCCAGCATCCCCGGGACAGGACTCTATGGCTACACCTTC. It specifies CASIPGTGLYGYTF.